The T cell receptor (beta chain) described here comes from a study of molecular identifiers for immune sequencing clone quantification. Germline values: CDR1 WNHNN, CDR2 SYGVQD (reference sequence). Trimming left V 5 bases short and J 6 bases short, with 17 bases between. The CDR3 consists of 15 residues. This clonotype was recorded a few times. No antigen is known for it. TCRdb called the PCR reads again in MiXCR, with one record for every CDR3 protein. The data show under 600,000 distinct CDR3 sequences, around 23% seen once. Study-wide points: Shared barcodes on identical TCR molecules could underestimate the sizes of highly expanded clones.

It was from around 20,000 to 1,000,000 sorted cells, with 10%, 30% or 50% RNA, that naive CD8 libraries came. The authors gated naive CD8 T cells as CD8+CD4-CCR7+CD45RA+ for sorting. The chain is built from TRBV10-1 and TRBJ2-1, with D perhaps TRBD1 (6 bases). The clonotype originates from a human donor in good health. Some libraries in this study had Jurkat cell RNA spiked in. The sample taken for sequencing was naive CD8+ T cells from blood, with Jurkat cell RNA spiked in. Subset defined: FACS-sorted CD8+CD4-CCR7+CD45RA+ naive T cells. The CDR3 DNA follows: TGCGCCAGCAGTTTGGGTCAGGGGTCGCGCAATGAGCAGTTCTTC. Translated, it gives CASSLGQGSRNEQFF.